The 5 T cell receptor beta chains presented below share a single source sample, sequenced in a study of human T cells and chemical hapten exposure. Time point specified: patch test 1, 2 weeks after DPC sensitization. The treatment was: therapeutic diphenylcyclopropenone sensitization with weekly scalp DPC. TCRdb ran MiXCR on the RACE reads and lists one entry per CDR3 protein. The sample holds 380,000 or so distinct CDR3 sequences, about 4.8% seen once. This specimen consisted of whole blood, obtained in connection with sensitization to the hapten diphenylcyclopropenone (DPC). These receptors all come from a woman in her forties or fifties with alopecia areata. Some clones in this sample may be carry-over from other donors' samples.

This clonotype was counted many times. V usage is TRBV12-5 and J usage is TRBJ1-4; D remains ambiguous. V was pared by 4 bases and J by 9 bases, with 12 bases between. The V gene's germline CDR1 is LGHNT and CDR2 FRNRAP. This CDR3 spans 13 amino acids. CDR3 residues: CASGSTLRQKLFF. Here the CDR3 DNA reads TGTGCTAGTGGTTCGACCCTCCGGCAAAAACTGTTTTTT.

The J gene is TRBJ1-1, the V gene TRBV4-1; maybe TRBD1 (5 bases). The CDR3 loop spans 15 amino acids. Germline CDR1 and CDR2: MGHRA and YSYEKL. V was cut by 3 bases and J by 1 base, with 12 bases left in between. CDR3 nucleotide sequence: TGCGCCAGCAGCCACCTGGGACGTTCGAACACTGAAGCTTTCTTT. This sequence encodes CASSHLGRSNTEAFF.

CDR3 in amino acids: CASSYSRTPEETQYF. CDR3 sequence (DNA): TGTGCCAGCAGTTACTCGAGGACACCCGAAGAGACCCAGTACTTC. The chain joins TRBV6-2 or TRBV6-3 to TRBJ2-5; the D gene is possibly TRBD1 (5 bases). Per germline, CDR1 MNHEY and CDR2 SVGEGT. V lost 0 bases and J 3 bases, leaving 11 bases between the germline ends. The CDR3 totals 15 residues.

This clonotype was seen at least ten times. The chain combines TRBV4-2 with TRBJ2-2, with unresolved D. V lost 0 bases, J lost 7 bases, and 9 bases lay in between. Germline CDR1 and CDR2: LGHNA and YNFKEQ. The CDR3 is 14 amino acids. The CDR3 DNA follows: TGTGCCAGCAGCCAAGATGGGAAGGGCGGGGAGCTGTTTTTT. Protein sequence: CASSQDGKGGELFF.

This clonotype was recorded at least ten times. This chain links TRBV7-6 with TRBJ1-4; the match to TRBD1 covers 9 bases. The germline gives CDR1 SGHVS, CDR2 FNYEAQ. With 4 bases clipped from V and 7 bases from J, the junction kept 4 bases outside the gene matches. This CDR3 is 14 amino acids long. CDR3 coding DNA: TGTGCCAGCAGCTCAACAGGGGGCGGTGAAAAACTGTTTTTT. This translates into CASSSTGGGEKLFF.